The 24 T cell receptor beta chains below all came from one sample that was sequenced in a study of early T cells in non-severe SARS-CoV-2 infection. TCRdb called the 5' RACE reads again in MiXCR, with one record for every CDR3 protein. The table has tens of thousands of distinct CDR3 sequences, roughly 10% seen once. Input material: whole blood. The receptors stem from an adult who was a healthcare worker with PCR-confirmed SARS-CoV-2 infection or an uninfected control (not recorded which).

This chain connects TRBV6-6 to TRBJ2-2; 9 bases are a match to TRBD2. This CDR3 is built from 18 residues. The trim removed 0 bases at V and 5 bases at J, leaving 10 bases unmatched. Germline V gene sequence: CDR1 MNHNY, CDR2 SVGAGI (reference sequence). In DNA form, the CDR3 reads TGTGCCAGCAGTTACTCGGTGTCTAGCGGGACTGGTACCGGGGAGCTGTTTTTT. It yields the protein CASSYSVSSGTGTGELFF.

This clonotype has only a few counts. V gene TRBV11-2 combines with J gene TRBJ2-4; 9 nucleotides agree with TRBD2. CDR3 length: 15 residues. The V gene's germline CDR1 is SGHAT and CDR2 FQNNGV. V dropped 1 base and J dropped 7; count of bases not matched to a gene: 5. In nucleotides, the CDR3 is TGTGCCAGCAGCTTAGTCTCCGGGACTAGCAACATTCAGTACTTC. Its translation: CASSLVSGTSNIQYF.

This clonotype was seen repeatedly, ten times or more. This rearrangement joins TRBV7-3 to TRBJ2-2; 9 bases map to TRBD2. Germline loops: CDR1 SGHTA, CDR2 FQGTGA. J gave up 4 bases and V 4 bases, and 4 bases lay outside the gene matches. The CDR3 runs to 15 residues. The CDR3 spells CASSYRGGATGELFF. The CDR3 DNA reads TGTGCCAGCAGCTACCGCGGGGGGGCCACCGGGGAGCTGTTTTTT. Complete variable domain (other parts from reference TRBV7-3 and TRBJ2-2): GAGVSQTPSNKVTEKGKYVELRCDPISGHTALYWYRQSLGQGPEFLIYFQGTGAADDSGLPNDRFFAVRPEGSVSTLKIQRTERGDSAVYLCASSYRGGATGELFFGEGSRLTVL.

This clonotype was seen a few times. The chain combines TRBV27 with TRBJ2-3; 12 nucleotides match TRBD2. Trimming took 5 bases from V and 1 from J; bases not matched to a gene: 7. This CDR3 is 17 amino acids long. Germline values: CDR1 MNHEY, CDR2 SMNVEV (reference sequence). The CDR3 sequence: CASSMTSGGPGTDTQYF. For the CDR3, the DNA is TGTGCCAGCAGTATGACTAGCGGGGGACCAGGCACAGATACGCAGTATTTT.

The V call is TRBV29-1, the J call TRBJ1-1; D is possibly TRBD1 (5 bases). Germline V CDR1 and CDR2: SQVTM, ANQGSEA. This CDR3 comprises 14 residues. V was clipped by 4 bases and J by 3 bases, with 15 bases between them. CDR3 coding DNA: TGCAGCGTTGGGGGCAGGGCTTGGGACACTGAAGCTTTCTTT. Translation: CSVGGRAWDTEAFF.

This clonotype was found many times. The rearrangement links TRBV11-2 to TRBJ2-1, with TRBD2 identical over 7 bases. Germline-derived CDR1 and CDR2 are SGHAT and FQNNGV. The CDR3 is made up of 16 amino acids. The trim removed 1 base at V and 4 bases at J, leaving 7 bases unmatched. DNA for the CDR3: TGTGCCAGCAGCTTAGCCGGGGGGAGGGTTTACAATGAGCAGTTCTTC. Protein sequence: CASSLAGGRVYNEQFF.

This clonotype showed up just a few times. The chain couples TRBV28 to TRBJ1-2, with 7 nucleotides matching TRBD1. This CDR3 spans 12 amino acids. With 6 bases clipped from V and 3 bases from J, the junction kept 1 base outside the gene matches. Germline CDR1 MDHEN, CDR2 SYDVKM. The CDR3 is CASSRGDYGYTF. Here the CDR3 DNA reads TGTGCCAGCAGCAGGGGGGACTATGGCTACACCTTC.

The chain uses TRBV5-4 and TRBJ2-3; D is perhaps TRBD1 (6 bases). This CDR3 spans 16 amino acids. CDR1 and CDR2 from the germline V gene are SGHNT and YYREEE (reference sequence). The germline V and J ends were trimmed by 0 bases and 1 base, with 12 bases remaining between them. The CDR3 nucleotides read TGTGCCAGCAGCTTGGACGGAAAGGGGGGCACAGATACGCAGTATTTT. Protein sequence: CASSLDGKGGTDTQYF.

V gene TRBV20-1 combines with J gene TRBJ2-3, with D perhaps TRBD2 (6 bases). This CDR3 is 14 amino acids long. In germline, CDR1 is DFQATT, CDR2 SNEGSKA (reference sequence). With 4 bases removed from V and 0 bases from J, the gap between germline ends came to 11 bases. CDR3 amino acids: CSANPGLSTDTQYF. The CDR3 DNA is TGCAGTGCTAACCCGGGACTCAGCACAGATACGCAGTATTTT.

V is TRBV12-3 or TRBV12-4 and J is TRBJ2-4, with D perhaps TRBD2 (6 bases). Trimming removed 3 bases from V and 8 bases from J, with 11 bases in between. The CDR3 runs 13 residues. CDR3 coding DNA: TGTGCCAGCAGTTTGGGGACTTCGGACATTCAGTACTTC. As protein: CASSLGTSDIQYF.

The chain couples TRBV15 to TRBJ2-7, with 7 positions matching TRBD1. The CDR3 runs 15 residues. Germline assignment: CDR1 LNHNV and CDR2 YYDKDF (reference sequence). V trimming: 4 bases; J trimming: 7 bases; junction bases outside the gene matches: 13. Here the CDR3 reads CATSKPRDSLSEQYF. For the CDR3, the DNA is TGTGCCACCAGCAAGCCACGGGACAGTCTGTCGGAGCAGTACTTC.

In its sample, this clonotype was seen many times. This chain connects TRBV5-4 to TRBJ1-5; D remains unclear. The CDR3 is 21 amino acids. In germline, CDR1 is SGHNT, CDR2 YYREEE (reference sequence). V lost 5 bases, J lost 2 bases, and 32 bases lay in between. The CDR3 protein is CASRGDRQLFLSRRGNQPQHF. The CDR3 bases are TGTGCCAGCAGAGGTGACCGTCAGCTTTTTTTATCCCGGCGGGGCAATCAGCCCCAGCATTTT.

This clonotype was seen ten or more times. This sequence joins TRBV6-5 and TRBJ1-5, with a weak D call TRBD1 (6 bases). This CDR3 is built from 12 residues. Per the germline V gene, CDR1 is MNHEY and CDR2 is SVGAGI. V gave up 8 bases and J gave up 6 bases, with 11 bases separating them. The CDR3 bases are TGTGCCAGCGGCAGGGGTTCTCAGCCCCAGCATTTT. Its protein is CASGRGSQPQHF.

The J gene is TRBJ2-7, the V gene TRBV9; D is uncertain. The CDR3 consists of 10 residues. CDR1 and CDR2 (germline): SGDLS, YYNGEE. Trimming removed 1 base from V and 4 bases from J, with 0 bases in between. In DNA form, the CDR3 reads TGTGCCAGCAGCGTATACGAGCAGTACTTC. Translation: CASSVYEQYF.

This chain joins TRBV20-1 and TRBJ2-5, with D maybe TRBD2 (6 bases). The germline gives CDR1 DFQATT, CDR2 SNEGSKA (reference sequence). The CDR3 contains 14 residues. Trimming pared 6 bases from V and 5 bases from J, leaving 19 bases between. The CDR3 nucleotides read TGCAGTGCCAAGCGTGGGGGGTTAACGGAGACCCAGTACTTC. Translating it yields CSAKRGGLTETQYF.

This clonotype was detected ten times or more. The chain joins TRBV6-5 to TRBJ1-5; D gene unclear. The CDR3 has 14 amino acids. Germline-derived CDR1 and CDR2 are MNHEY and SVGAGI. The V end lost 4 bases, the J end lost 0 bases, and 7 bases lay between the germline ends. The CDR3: CASSSQYSNQPQHF. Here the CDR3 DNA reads TGTGCCAGCAGTTCCCAATATAGCAATCAGCCCCAGCATTTT.

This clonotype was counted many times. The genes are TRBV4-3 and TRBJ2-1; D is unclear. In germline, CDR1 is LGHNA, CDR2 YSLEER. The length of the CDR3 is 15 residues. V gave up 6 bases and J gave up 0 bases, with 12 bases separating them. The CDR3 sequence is CASSRTATSYNEQFF. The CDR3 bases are TGCGCCAGCAGTCGTACCGCGACCTCCTACAATGAGCAGTTCTTC.

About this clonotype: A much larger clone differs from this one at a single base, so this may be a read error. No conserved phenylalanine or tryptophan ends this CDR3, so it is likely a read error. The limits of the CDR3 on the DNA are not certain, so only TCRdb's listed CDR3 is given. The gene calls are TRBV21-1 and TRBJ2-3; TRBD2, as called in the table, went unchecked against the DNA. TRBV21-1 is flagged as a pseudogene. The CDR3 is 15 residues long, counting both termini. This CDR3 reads CASVGLAEDTDTQYL.

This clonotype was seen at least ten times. CDR3 bases: TGTGCCAGCAGCTTAGAGGTCTATGAGCAGTTCTTC. Amino acids: CASSLEVYEQFF. This chain connects TRBV11-2 to TRBJ2-1; no definite D call. Trimming removed 0 bases from V and 8 bases from J, with 5 bases in between. Germline-derived CDR1 and CDR2 are SGHAT and FQNNGV. This CDR3 is 12 amino acids long.

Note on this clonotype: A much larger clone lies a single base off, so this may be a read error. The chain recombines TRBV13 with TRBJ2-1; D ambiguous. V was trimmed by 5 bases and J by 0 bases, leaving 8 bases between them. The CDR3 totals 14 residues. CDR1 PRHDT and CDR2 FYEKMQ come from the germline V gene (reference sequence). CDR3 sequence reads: CASSPPSSYNEQFF. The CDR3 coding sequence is TGTGCCAGCAGCCCCCCCTCCTCCTACAATGAGCAGTTCTTC.

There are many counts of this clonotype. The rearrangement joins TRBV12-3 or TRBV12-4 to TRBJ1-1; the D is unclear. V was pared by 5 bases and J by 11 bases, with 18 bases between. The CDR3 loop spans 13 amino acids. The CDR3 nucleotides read TGTGCCAGCAGTCTCCGCGACGGCCGGGTGGCTTTCTTT. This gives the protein CASSLRDGRVAFF.

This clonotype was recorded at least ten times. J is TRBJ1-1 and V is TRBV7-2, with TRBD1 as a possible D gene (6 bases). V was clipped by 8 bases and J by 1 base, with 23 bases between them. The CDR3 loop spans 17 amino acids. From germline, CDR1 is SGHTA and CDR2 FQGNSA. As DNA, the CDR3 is TGTGCCAGCCAGCTTAGGCGGGGCCGGGGGCCGAACACTGAAGCTTTCTTT. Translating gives CASQLRRGRGPNTEAFF.

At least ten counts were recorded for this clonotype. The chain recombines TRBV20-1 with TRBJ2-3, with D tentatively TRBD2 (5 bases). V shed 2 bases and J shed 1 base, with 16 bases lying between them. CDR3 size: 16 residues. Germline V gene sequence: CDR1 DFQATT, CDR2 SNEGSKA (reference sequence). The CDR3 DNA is TGCAGTGCTAGAAGCAACGGGAAGCCTCGCACAGATACGCAGTATTTT. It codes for CSARSNGKPRTDTQYF.

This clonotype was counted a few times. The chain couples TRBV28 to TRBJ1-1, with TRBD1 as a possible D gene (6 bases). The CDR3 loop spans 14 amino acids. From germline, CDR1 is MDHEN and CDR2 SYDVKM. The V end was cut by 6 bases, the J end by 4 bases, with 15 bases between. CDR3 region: CASRPGLQGTEAFF. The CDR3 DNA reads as TGTGCCAGCAGACCGGGACTACAGGGCACTGAAGCTTTCTTT.